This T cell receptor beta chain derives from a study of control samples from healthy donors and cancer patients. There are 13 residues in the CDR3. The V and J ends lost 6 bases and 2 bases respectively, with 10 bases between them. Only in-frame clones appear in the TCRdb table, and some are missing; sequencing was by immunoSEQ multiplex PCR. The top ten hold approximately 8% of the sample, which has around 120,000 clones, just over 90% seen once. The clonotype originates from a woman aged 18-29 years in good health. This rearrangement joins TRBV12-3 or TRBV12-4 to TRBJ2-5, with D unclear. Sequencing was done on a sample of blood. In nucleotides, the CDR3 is TGTGCCAGCAGATTCACGAATCAAGAGACCCAGTACTTC. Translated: CASRFTNQETQYF.